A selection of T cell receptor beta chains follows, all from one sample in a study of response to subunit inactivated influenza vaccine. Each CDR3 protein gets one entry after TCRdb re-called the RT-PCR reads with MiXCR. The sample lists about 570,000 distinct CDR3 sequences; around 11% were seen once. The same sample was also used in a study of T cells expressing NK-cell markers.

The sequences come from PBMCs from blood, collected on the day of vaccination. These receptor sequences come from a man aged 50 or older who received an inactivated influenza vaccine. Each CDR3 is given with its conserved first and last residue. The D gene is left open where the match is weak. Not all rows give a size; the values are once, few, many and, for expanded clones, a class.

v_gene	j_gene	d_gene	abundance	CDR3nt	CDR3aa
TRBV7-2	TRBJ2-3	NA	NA	TGTGCCAGCAGCTACGAAACAGATACGCAGTATTTT	CASSYETDTQYF
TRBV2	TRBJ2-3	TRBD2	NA	TGTGCCAGCAGTAGCGGGGGAGAATCTAGCACAGATACGCAGTATTTT	CASSSGGESSTDTQYF
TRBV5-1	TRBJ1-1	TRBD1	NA	TGCGCCAGCAGCTTCGTGACAGGGGGAATGAACACTGAAGCTTTCTTT	CASSFVTGGMNTEAFF
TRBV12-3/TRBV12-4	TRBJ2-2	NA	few	TGTGCCAGCAGTTTAGTTCGGGATATCGGGGAGCTGTTTTTT	CASSLVRDIGELFF
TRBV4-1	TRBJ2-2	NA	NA	TGCGCCAGCAGCCAGACCACCGCCGACGGAACCGGGGAGCTGTTTTTT	CASSQTTADGTGELFF
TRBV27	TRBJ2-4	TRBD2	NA	TGTGCCAGCACCGGACTAGCGGGGACCAAACCGCTAGCCAAAAACATTCAGTACTTC	CASTGLAGTKPLAKNIQYF
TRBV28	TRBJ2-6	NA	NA	TGTGCCAGCAGAGTCAGGGGCTCTGGGGCCAACGTCCTGACTTTC	CASRVRGSGANVLTF
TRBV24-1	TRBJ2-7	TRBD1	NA	TGTGCCACCAGTGAGGCCGGGACAGGGGACCACTCCTACGAGCAGTACTTC	CATSEAGTGDHSYEQYF
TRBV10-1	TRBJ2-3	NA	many	TGCGCCAGCACCCCGGACAGATTCTTCGGTACGCAGTATTTT	CASTPDRFFGTQYF
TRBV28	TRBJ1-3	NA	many	TGTGCCAGCAGTCCACCCCGGGTGGGTGGAAACACCATATATTTT	CASSPPRVGGNTIYF
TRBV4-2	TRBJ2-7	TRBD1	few	TGTGCCAGCAGCCAAGTCCAGGGACAGGGATTAGACGAGCAGTACTTC	CASSQVQGQGLDEQYF
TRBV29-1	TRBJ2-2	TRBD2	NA	TGCAGCGTTGTCGGGACTAGACCAACCGGGGAGCTGTTTTTT	CSVVGTRPTGELFF
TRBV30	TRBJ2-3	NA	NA	TGTGCCTGGAGTACGGGCGACGATTCCGACACAGATACGCAGTATTTT	CAWSTGDDSDTDTQYF
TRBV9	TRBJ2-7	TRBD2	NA	TGTGCCAGTTGTCTAGCGGGAGGTTATGTGCAGTACTTC	CASCLAGGYVQYF
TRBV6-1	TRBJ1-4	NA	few	TGTGCCAGCACGGCTACGGGCCGGCCCAACGAAAAACTGTTTTTT	CASTATGRPNEKLFF
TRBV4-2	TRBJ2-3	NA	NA	TGTGCCAGCGCTGGCAGGGATTCTAGCACAGATACGCAGTATTTT	CASAGRDSSTDTQYF
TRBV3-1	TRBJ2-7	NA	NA	TGTGCCAGCAGCCAAGAGGGGCGAGACTGGCCCACCGGCGAGCAGTACTTC	CASSQEGRDWPTGEQYF
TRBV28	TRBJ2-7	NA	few	TGTGCCAGCAGGGGGGCACTAGCCTACGAGCAGTACTTC	CASRGALAYEQYF
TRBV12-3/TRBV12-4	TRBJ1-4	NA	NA	TGTGCCAGCAAATCAACCTGGGAAAAACTGTTTTTT	CASKSTWEKLFF
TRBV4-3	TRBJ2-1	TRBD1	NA	TGCGCCAGCAGCCAGGGGCAGGGGGCGAATGAGCAGTTCTTC	CASSQGQGANEQFF
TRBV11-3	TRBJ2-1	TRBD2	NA	TGTGCCAGCAGCGTCGCGGGGGGTTCTGAGCAGTTCTTC	CASSVAGGSEQFF
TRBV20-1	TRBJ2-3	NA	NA	TGCAGTGCTAGCACCCCAACAGATACGCAGTATTTT	CSASTPTDTQYF
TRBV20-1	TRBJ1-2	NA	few	TGCAGTGCTCACTCTAGAGGGGGAGGCAGCTATGGCTACACCTTC	CSAHSRGGGSYGYTF
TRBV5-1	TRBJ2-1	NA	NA	TGCGCCAGCAGCTTGAACGATGAGCAGTTCTTC	CASSLNDEQFF
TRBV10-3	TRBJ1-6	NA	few	TGTGCCATCAGTGAGTCAAGGGTGCGGGATTCACCCCTCCACTTT	CAISESRVRDSPLHF
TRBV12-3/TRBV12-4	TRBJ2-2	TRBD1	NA	TGTGCCAGCAGTCCTAGGACAGGGGATAACACCGGGGAGCTGTTTTTT	CASSPRTGDNTGELFF
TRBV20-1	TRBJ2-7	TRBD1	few	TGCAGTGCTAGCGGACAGGGAGCTTACGAGCAGTACTTC	CSASGQGAYEQYF
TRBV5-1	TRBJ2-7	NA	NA	TGCGCCAGCAGCTTGGCAGGCAGGGTGACCGAGCAGTACTTC	CASSLAGRVTEQYF
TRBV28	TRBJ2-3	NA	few	TGTGCCAGCAGTTTAATTGGGGTAGATACGCAGTATTTT	CASSLIGVDTQYF
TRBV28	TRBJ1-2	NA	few	TGTGCCAGCAGTCCCCCGGGACGGGACTATGGCTACACCTTC	CASSPPGRDYGYTF
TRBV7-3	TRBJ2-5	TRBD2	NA	TGTGCCAGCAGCCCCCAAGGACTAGCCGAGGAGACCCAGTACTTC	CASSPQGLAEETQYF
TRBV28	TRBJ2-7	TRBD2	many	TGTGCCAGCAGTTTACCTAGCGGGGACGAGCAGTACTTC	CASSLPSGDEQYF
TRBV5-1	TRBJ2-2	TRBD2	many	TGCGCCAGCAGGGCCAGCGGGATAGGGGCCGGGGAGCTGTTTTTT	CASRASGIGAGELFF
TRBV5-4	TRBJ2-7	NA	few	TGTGCCAGCAGCTTCGGGGGCGCAGACTCCTACGAGCAGTACTTC	CASSFGGADSYEQYF
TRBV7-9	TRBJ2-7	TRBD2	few	TGTGCCAGCAGTTCGAACCTAGCGGGAGATCCCTACGAGCAGTACTTC	CASSSNLAGDPYEQYF
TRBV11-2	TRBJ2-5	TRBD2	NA	TGTGCCAGCACCTCGGACTGGACTAGTTCTCAGTACTTC	CASTSDWTSSQYF
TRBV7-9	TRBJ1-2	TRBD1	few	TGTGCCAGCAGCCGAGGGACAGACGGTGGCTATGGCTACACCTTC	CASSRGTDGGYGYTF
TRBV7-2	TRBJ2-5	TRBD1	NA	TGTGCCAGCAGCCCACGCCAAGGGGGCTCGGAGACCCAGTACTTC	CASSPRQGGSETQYF
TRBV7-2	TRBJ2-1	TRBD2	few	TGTGCCGGTCAGGGACTAGCGGGAACCGGTGAGCAGTTCTTC	CAGQGLAGTGEQFF
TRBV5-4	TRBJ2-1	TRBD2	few	TGTGCCACCGGTGGGAGCGGGAGAAAAGAAGTCTCCTACAATGAGCAGTTCTTC	CATGGSGRKEVSYNEQFF
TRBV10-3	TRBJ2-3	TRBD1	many	TGTGCCATCAGTGAGGGGACAGGTATTACAGATACGCAGTATTTT	CAISEGTGITDTQYF
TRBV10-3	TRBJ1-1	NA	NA	TGTGCCATCAGTGGGAACACTGAAGCTTTCTTT	CAISGNTEAFF
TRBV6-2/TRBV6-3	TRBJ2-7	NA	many	TGTGCCAGCAGTTACACGGGGTACGAGCAGTACTTC	CASSYTGYEQYF